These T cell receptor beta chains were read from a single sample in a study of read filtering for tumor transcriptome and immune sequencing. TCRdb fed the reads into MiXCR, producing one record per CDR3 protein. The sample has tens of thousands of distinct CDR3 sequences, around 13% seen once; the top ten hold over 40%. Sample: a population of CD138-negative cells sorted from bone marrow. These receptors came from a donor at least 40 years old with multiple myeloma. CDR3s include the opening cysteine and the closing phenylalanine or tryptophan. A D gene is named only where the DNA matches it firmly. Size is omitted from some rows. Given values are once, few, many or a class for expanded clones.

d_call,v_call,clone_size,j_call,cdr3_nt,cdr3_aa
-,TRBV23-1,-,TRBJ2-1,TGCGCCAGCAGTCTCGGCCAGCCCGGTGAGCAGTTCTTC,CASSLGQPGEQFF
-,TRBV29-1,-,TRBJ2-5,TGCAGCGCGTATCCGGGATTACAAGAGACCCCGTACTTT,CSAYPGLQETPYF
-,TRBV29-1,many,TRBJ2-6,TGCAGCGCCCGGGGCTCTGGGGCCAACGTCCTGACTTTC,CSARGSGANVLTF
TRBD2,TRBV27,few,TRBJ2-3,TGTGCCAGCAGTGGACTAGCGGGAGGCTCAGATACGCAGTATTTT,CASSGLAGGSDTQYF
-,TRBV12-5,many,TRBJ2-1,TGTGCTAGTACCGGCCTCCCCCAGGACAATGAGCAGTTCTTC,CASTGLPQDNEQFF
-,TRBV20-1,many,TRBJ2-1,TGCAGTGCAGCCACTGGAGTCAATGAGCAGTTCTTC,CSAATGVNEQFF
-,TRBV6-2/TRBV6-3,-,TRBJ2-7,TGTGCCAGCAGTGAGACGGGGAACTACGAGCAGTACTTC,CASSETGNYEQYF
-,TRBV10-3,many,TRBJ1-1,TGTGCCATCAGTCAACCAATCTCTGCTGAAGCTTTCTTT,CAISQPISAEAFF
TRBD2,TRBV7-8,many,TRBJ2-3,TGTGCCAGCAGCTTGCCCCCAGCGGGAGTTGTAACAGATACGCAGTATTTT,CASSLPPAGVVTDTQYF
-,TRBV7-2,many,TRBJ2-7,TGTGCCAGCAGCTCCCCCTCAGCGGCCGCCTACGAGCAGTACTTC,CASSSPSAAAYEQYF
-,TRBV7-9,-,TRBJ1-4,TGTGCCAGCAGCTTACCAGGGAGCCTTAATGAAAAACTGTTTTTT,CASSLPGSLNEKLFF
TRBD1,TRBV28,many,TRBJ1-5,TGTGCCAGCACTAGAACAGGGGGCGCGGGCAATCAGCCCCAGCATTTT,CASTRTGGAGNQPQHF
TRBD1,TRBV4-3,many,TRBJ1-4,TGCGCCAGCAGCCCAACCCAGGGACAGGTCAATGAAAAACTGTTTTTT,CASSPTQGQVNEKLFF
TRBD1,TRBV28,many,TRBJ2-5,TGTGCCAGCAGTTTATGGGGGACAGGGGGGGAGACCCAGTACTTC,CASSLWGTGGETQYF
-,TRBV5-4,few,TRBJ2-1,TGTGCCAGCAGCTTGGACAGATCCTACAATGAGCAGTTCTTC,CASSLDRSYNEQFF
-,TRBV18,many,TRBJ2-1,TGTGCCAGCTCACCAATCGGGAGAATAAATGAGCAGTTCTTC,CASSPIGRINEQFF